The sequence of this T cell receptor (beta chain) was determined in a study of T-cell reconstitution after alpha-beta-depleted transplantation in children. Molecular barcoding with unique molecular identifiers was used for the TCRbeta library. TCRdb called the PCR reads again in MiXCR, with one record for every CDR3 protein. Counted here are 700,000 to 850,000 distinct CDR3 sequences, around 15% occurring once; the ten biggest clones make up about 5%. Study findings and constraints: Reportedly, only several hundred clones from non-depleted graft cells drove alpha-beta T-cell counts at about two months. By one year post-transplant, T-cell counts and diversity largely arose from T cells that were newly produced. For some patients, TCRbeta diversity was high at day 60 because of recipient T cells and thymic progenitors that survived.

This clonotype was counted ten times or more. Its matching antigen is unknown. The V gene's germline CDR1 is SGDLS and CDR2 YYNGEE. The ends were cut back, 3 bases at V and 7 bases at J, with 16 bases in the middle. This CDR3 has 14 amino acids. The input for sequencing was PBMCs, mostly from graft donor cells, taken 360 days after TCRalphabeta/CD19-depleted stem cell transplant. The clonotype originates from a male patient younger than 18 who had a stem cell transplant for acute lymphoblastic leukemia, so the T cells may come from the graft donor. The chain is built from TRBV9 and TRBJ1-1; D not resolved. CDR3 sequence: CASSARALGGEAFF. The DNA for the CDR3 is TGTGCCAGCAGCGCCCGGGCCCTAGGCGGTGAAGCTTTCTTT.